The 31 T cell receptor beta chains listed next were all sequenced from one sample in a study of blood T cell repertoires in COVID-19. The table came from immunoSEQ multiplex PCR; TCRdb's copy has only in-frame clones and leaves some out. The sample lists a few hundred thousand clones, over 75% occurring once. Sequencing was carried out using peripheral blood. These receptors were collected from a man aged 50 to 59 with active or convalescent COVID-19.

The gene calls are TRBV5-1 and TRBJ2-3, with TRBD1 matching over 7 bases. V trimming: 4 bases; J trimming: 1 base; junction bases outside the gene matches: 6. This CDR3 is built from 15 residues. CDR1 SGHRS and CDR2 YFSETQ come from the germline V gene. CDR3 nucleotides: TGCGCCAGCAGCCAGACAGGGTGGGGCACAGATACGCAGTATTTT. It codes for CASSQTGWGTDTQYF.

The V and J genes are TRBV10-3 and TRBJ1-1; D uncertain. This CDR3 has 13 amino acids. V was shortened by 5 bases and J by 13 bases, with 20 bases between the two germline ends. Germline V gene data show CDR1 as ENHRY and CDR2 as SYGVKD. CDR3 nucleotide sequence: TGTGCCATCAGTCTCAGCCACCCCGACGGGTGTTTCTTT. This codes for CAISLSHPDGCFF.

The chain uses TRBV18 and TRBJ2-5, with 10 bases that match TRBD1. CDR3 length equals 16 residues. V trimming: 3 bases; J trimming: 2 bases; junction bases outside the gene matches: 6. The germline CDR1 and CDR2 sequences are KGHSH and LQKENI. The chain's CDR3 is CASSPKPGQGQETQYF. CDR3 DNA sequence: TGTGCCAGCTCACCGAAGCCGGGACAGGGGCAAGAGACCCAGTACTTC.

The chain joins TRBV6-2 or TRBV6-3 to TRBJ2-1, with a tentative D call TRBD2 (6 bases). Germline V gene lookup returns CDR1 MNHEY and CDR2 SVGEGT. The CDR3 runs 13 residues. V shed 5 bases and J shed 7 bases, with 12 bases lying between them. CDR3 in DNA: TGTGCCAGCAGTCGGGGGTTTTTGAATGAGCAGTTCTTC. It translates to CASSRGFLNEQFF.

The chain joins TRBV6-5 to TRBJ2-3; tentative D call: TRBD2 (6 bases). The length of the CDR3 is 14 residues. Germline lookup yields CDR1 MNHEY and CDR2 SVGAGI. V lost 6 bases, J lost 2 bases, and 12 bases lay in between. CDR3 nucleotide sequence: TGTGCCAGCAGGACTAGGGTCCTCACAGATACGCAGTATTTT. Translated, it gives CASRTRVLTDTQYF.

The V and J genes are TRBV10-3 and TRBJ1-2, with 7 bases that match TRBD1. The CDR3 totals 15 residues. Per germline, CDR1 ENHRY and CDR2 SYGVKD. With V trimmed by 3 bases and J by 4 bases, 8 bases remained unmatched. The CDR3 nucleotides are TGTGCCATCAGTGATGGGGCAGGGGGTAGCTATGGCTACACCTTC. It yields the protein CAISDGAGGSYGYTF.

The chain uses TRBV6-6 and TRBJ1-6, with D possibly TRBD1 on 5 matching bases. Trimming took 6 bases from V and 9 from J, leaving 9 bases between them. The CDR3 spans 12 residues. Looked up from germline, CDR1 is MNHNY and CDR2 is SVGAGI (reference sequence). CDR3 amino acids: CASSLTGSPLHF. In DNA, the CDR3 is TGTGCCAGCAGCCTTACAGGTTCACCCCTCCACTTT.

The V call is TRBV7-9, the J call TRBJ1-2; tentative D call: TRBD1 (6 bases). V lost 1 base and J 4 bases, leaving 10 bases between the germline ends. The CDR3 totals 14 residues. Germline V lookup: CDR1 SEHNR, CDR2 FQNEAQ (reference sequence). CDR3 in amino acids: CASSLEQGAYGYTF. Written as DNA, the CDR3 is TGTGCCAGCAGCTTAGAACAGGGCGCCTATGGCTACACCTTC.

The chain has TRBV2 and TRBJ1-5; 9 bases agree with TRBD1. V was clipped by 0 bases and J by 0 bases; unmatched bases: 3. This CDR3 has 17 residues. CDR1 is SNHLY and CDR2 is FYNNEI in the germline V gene. The CDR3 nucleotides read TGTGCCAGCAGTGAAGCGGGGACAGGGAATAGCAATCAGCCCCAGCATTTT. Its translation: CASSEAGTGNSNQPQHF.

V and J are TRBV19 and TRBJ1-4; D not resolved. The CDR3 has 13 amino acids. Trimming took off 7 bases at V and 1 base at J, with 7 bases between the two ends. The V gene's germline CDR1 is LNHDA and CDR2 SQIVND (reference sequence). CDR3 sequence: CASTRGTNEKLFF. Written as DNA, the CDR3 is TGTGCCAGTACCCGGGGAACTAATGAAAAACTGTTTTTT.

This clone was seen once. The chain employs TRBV6-2 or TRBV6-3 and TRBJ1-2; D is undetermined. Trimming took off 0 bases at V and 4 bases at J, with 9 bases between the two ends. CDR3 length: 14 residues. Looked up from germline, CDR1 is MNHEY and CDR2 is SVGEGT. The CDR3 sequence is CASSYSAGPYGYTF. The CDR3 DNA follows: TGTGCCAGCAGTTACTCGGCAGGCCCCTATGGCTACACCTTC.

The rearrangement links TRBV4-3 to TRBJ2-3, with unresolved D. CDR3 size: 13 residues. Germline-derived CDR1 and CDR2 are LGHNA and YSLEER. Trimming stripped 1 base from V and 4 bases from J, with 6 bases between. The CDR3 here is CASSQVYADTQYF. The CDR3 DNA follows: TGCGCCAGCAGCCAAGTGTATGCAGATACGCAGTATTTT.

The chain is built from TRBV5-1 and TRBJ1-2; no definite D call. In germline, CDR1 is SGHRS, CDR2 YFSETQ. This CDR3 has 14 residues. V lost 0 bases to trimming and J lost 5 bases, with 11 bases between them. The CDR3 protein is CASSLDGVGYGYTF. The DNA for the CDR3 is TGCGCCAGCAGCTTGGACGGTGTCGGGTATGGCTACACCTTC.

The chain links TRBV27 to TRBJ2-5; 11 bases are shared with TRBD2. The CDR3 extends over 14 amino acids. Germline V gene data show CDR1 as MNHEY and CDR2 as SMNVEV (reference sequence). Losses at the gene ends were 8 bases for V and 5 bases for J; bases not matched to a gene: 7. The CDR3 DNA is TGTGCCAGCGGCAACCTAGCGGGAGGTGAGACCCAGTACTTC. It codes for CASGNLAGGETQYF.

This clone has only one observation. The J gene is TRBJ2-7, the V gene TRBV7-6; perhaps TRBD1 as D (6 bases). Germline CDR1 and CDR2: SGHVS and FNYEAQ. CDR3 length: 13 amino acids. The V end was cut by 5 bases, the J end by 6 bases, with 14 bases between. The chain's CDR3 is CASSPRQDSEQYF. CDR3 sequence (DNA): TGTGCCAGCAGCCCCCGACAGGACAGCGAGCAGTACTTC. The variable domain in full, completed from reference TRBV7-6 and TRBJ2-7, reads GAGVSQSPRYKVTKRGQDVALRCDPISGHVSLYWYRQALGQGPEFLTYFNYEAQQDKSGLPNDRFSAERPEGSISTLTIQRTEQRDSAMYRCASSPRQDSEQYFGPGTRLTVT.

J is TRBJ1-3 and V is TRBV5-1; no firm D call. The CDR3 has 13 residues. Germline values: CDR1 SGHRS, CDR2 YFSETQ. Trimming left V 0 bases short and J 8 bases short, with 9 bases between. The CDR3 coding sequence is TGCGCCAGCAGCTTGGGGCAGCAGGACACCATATATTTT. Translation: CASSLGQQDTIYF.

The chain combines TRBV10-3 with TRBJ1-1; 10 bases agree with TRBD1. The V and J ends lost 7 bases and 5 bases, in that order; junction bases with no gene match: 4. There are 13 residues in the CDR3. Germline CDR1 is ENHRY and CDR2 is SYGVKD. The CDR3 sequence is CAITTGGRTEAFF. CDR3 in DNA: TGTGCCATCACGACAGGGGGCAGGACTGAAGCTTTCTTT.

The gene calls are TRBV7-6 and TRBJ1-5; 12 bases are a match to TRBD1. V dropped 6 bases and J dropped 0; count of bases not matched to a gene: 9. Germline V CDR1 and CDR2: SGHVS, FNYEAQ. The CDR3 loop spans 18 amino acids. In DNA, the CDR3 is TGTGCCAGCAGATTGGGACAGGGGGCGATTGATAGCAATCAGCCCCAGCATTTT. Amino acids: CASRLGQGAIDSNQPQHF. Looking up the rest from reference TRBV7-6 and TRBJ1-5 gives the full variable domain: GAGVSQSPRYKVTKRGQDVALRCDPISGHVSLYWYRQALGQGPEFLTYFNYEAQQDKSGLPNDRFSAERPEGSISTLTIQRTEQRDSAMYRCASRLGQGAIDSNQPQHFGDGTRLSIL.

J is TRBJ1-4 and V is TRBV10-3, with TRBD1 identical over 8 bases. Per the germline V gene, CDR1 is ENHRY and CDR2 is SYGVKD. CDR3 length equals 15 residues. Unmatched junction bases numbered 3, after V lost 5 bases and J lost 1 base. DNA of the CDR3: TGTGCCATCAGTTCCGACAGGGGAACTAATGAAAAACTGTTTTTT. Its translation is CAISSDRGTNEKLFF.

This sequence joins TRBV10-3 and TRBJ1-4, with 10 bases lining up with TRBD1. Germline-derived CDR1 and CDR2 are ENHRY and SYGVKD. Germline trimming cut 3 bases from V and 6 bases from J; bases unmatched to any gene: 1. The CDR3 is 14 amino acids. CDR3 coding DNA: TGTGCCATCAGTGACGGGACAGGGGATGAAAAACTGTTTTTT. Encoded protein: CAISDGTGDEKLFF.

This chain connects TRBV28 to TRBJ1-2, with D possibly being TRBD1 (6 bases). The germline V gene encodes CDR1 MDHEN and CDR2 SYDVKM. The V and J ends lost 5 bases and 8 bases respectively, with 12 bases between them. This CDR3 region has 12 residues. Here the CDR3 reads CASSAGTSGYTF. The CDR3 nucleotides read TGTGCCAGCAGTGCCGGGACATCGGGCTACACCTTC.

This clone was counted ten times or more. Other nucleotide sequences from this sample produce the same CDR3. The genes are TRBV11-2 and TRBJ2-1, with D possibly being TRBD2 (5 bases). Germline assignment: CDR1 SGHAT and CDR2 FQNNGV. Trimming left V 1 base short and J 0 bases short, with 7 bases between. The CDR3 is 15 residues long. CDR3 sequence (DNA): TGTGCCAGCAGCTTAGGTGGGAGCTCCTACAATGAGCAGTTCTTC. It codes for CASSLGGSSYNEQFF. Combining the CDR3 with reference TRBV11-2 and TRBJ2-1 gives the whole variable domain EAGVAQSPRYKIIEKRQSVAFWCNPISGHATLYWYQQILGQGPKLLIQFQNNGVVDDSQLPKDRFSAERLKGVDSTLKIQPAKLEDSAVYLCASSLGGSSYNEQFFGPGTRLTVL.

The chain couples TRBV27 to TRBJ2-2; D not resolved. The CDR3 contains 14 residues. CDR1 is MNHEY, CDR2 SMNVEV, per germline (reference sequence). The V end was cut by 6 bases, the J end by 6 bases, with 14 bases between. CDR3 bases: TGTGCCAGCAGCCAGGTGCCGATGGCCGGGGAGCTGTTTTTT. Protein sequence: CASSQVPMAGELFF.

The CDR3 region has the DNA TGTGCCAGCAGCTTAAATCGGAAAGGGAGCCAAGAGACCCAGTACTTC. Translated: CASSLNRKGSQETQYF. The J gene is TRBJ2-5, the V gene TRBV7-3; TRBD2 is a possible D gene (5 bases). CDR1 and CDR2 from the germline V gene are SGHTA and FQGTGA. V lost 1 base to trimming and J lost 1 base, with 13 bases between them. The CDR3 totals 16 residues.

This rearrangement joins TRBV6-2 or TRBV6-3 to TRBJ1-4; D not resolved. Trimming removed 5 bases at V and 4 bases at J, with 14 bases between. CDR3 length: 15 amino acids. The germline V gene encodes CDR1 MNHEY and CDR2 SVGEGT. As DNA, the CDR3 is TGTGCCAGCAGTCCCCGGACGGGAGGTAATGAAAAACTGTTTTTT. Amino acids: CASSPRTGGNEKLFF.

This chain links TRBV6-1 with TRBJ1-5; a weak D match, TRBD1 (6 bases). Germline CDR1 and CDR2: MNHNS and SASEGT. The CDR3 loop spans 13 amino acids. Between the trimmed V and J ends, which lost 5 bases and 6 bases, there was a span of 11 bases. CDR3 region: CASSSGVLQPQHF. The DNA of the CDR3 is TGTGCCAGCAGTTCAGGGGTTCTTCAGCCCCAGCATTTT.

The chain joins TRBV10-3 to TRBJ1-5, with D maybe TRBD1 (5 bases). The V and J ends lost 0 bases and 6 bases respectively, with 12 bases between them. The CDR3 spans 15 residues. Germline V gives CDR1 ENHRY, CDR2 SYGVKD. The CDR3 protein is CAISESTRGGQPQHF. The CDR3 bases are TGTGCCATCAGTGAGTCGACAAGGGGAGGTCAGCCCCAGCATTTT.

The chain uses TRBV7-2 and TRBJ2-1, with 8 bases fitting TRBD2. Trimming took 4 bases from V and 4 from J; bases not matched to a gene: 6. This CDR3 is built from 15 residues. The V gene's germline CDR1 is SGHTA and CDR2 FQGNSA. In nucleotides, the CDR3 is TGTGCCAGCAGCTCCACAGCGGGGGATTACAATGAGCAGTTCTTC. Translated: CASSSTAGDYNEQFF.

The gene calls are TRBV7-6 and TRBJ1-5, with a tentative D call TRBD1 (5 bases). This CDR3 contains 12 residues. In germline, CDR1 is SGHVS, CDR2 FNYEAQ. The V and J ends lost 8 bases and 4 bases respectively, with 9 bases between them. In nucleotides, the CDR3 is TGTGCCAGCCAGGGAGGGAATCAGCCCCAGCATTTT. Encoded protein: CASQGGNQPQHF.

This chain joins TRBV2 and TRBJ2-6; 12 bases align to TRBD1. V lost 6 bases to trimming and J lost 13 bases; unmatched junction nucleotides: 4. Per the germline V gene, CDR1 is SNHLY and CDR2 is FYNNEI. This CDR3 spans 13 amino acids. CDR3 residues: CASSPGQGAVLTF. Here the CDR3 DNA reads TGTGCCAGCAGCCCGGGACAGGGGGCGGTCCTGACTTTC.

The V call is TRBV5-1, the J call TRBJ2-1, with a tentative D call TRBD1 (6 bases). The length of the CDR3 is 15 residues. Looked up from germline, CDR1 is SGHRS and CDR2 is YFSETQ. The ends were cut back, 2 bases at V and 0 bases at J, with 9 bases in the middle. The CDR3 spells CASSFGQSSYNEQFF. For the CDR3, the DNA is TGCGCCAGCAGCTTCGGACAGAGCTCCTACAATGAGCAGTTCTTC.